Listed below are T cell receptor beta chains from one sample, sequenced in a study of tumor-infiltrating lymphocytes in primary liver carcinoma. TCRdb itself ran the multiplex PCR reads through MiXCR, one entry per CDR3 protein. Among 300,000 to 350,000 distinct CDR3 sequences listed, 65% were seen once. Sequenced input: peripheral blood. The receptors were sampled from a man in his forties with primary liver carcinoma and hepatitis B virus infection. CDR3s include the opening cysteine and the closing phenylalanine or tryptophan. The order of the fields is CDR3 DNA, CDR3 protein, clone size, J gene, V gene, D gene. D genes are given only for firm matches. Clone sizes are given selectively: once, few, many, or a class where the clone is expanded.

TGTGCCAGCAGTTTGACCCAGGGGGGCAATCAGCACCAGCATTTT,CASSLTQGGNQHQHF,-,TRBJ1-5,TRBV12-3/TRBV12-4,TRBD1
TGTGCCAGCAGCCGAAGGGGGACTAGCGAGTACTACGAGCAGTACTTC,CASSRRGTSEYYEQYF,many,TRBJ2-7,TRBV11-2,TRBD2
TGTGCCAGCAGCATAGGCACGGGGACAGGGTGGGAGCAGTTCTTC,CASSIGTGTGWEQFF,-,TRBJ2-1,TRBV11-2,TRBD1
TGTGCCAGCAGTTTAGGGCTACCGGGACTACAAGTCGTGCAGTACTTC,CASSLGLPGLQVVQYF,-,TRBJ2-7,TRBV12-3/TRBV12-4,TRBD2
TGCGCCAGCAGCTACGACCCCTCCAGGACAGGGTCGGAGACCCAGTACTTC,CASSYDPSRTGSETQYF,-,TRBJ2-5,TRBV5-1,TRBD1
TGTGTCAACAGCTCCTCCGACAGCATGAACACTGAAGCTTTCTTT,CVNSSSDSMNTEAFF,-,TRBJ1-1,TRBV11-2,-
TGTGCCAGCCTCGGGAGTGTCGTATTACACAATGAGCAGTTTTTC,CASLGSVVLHNEQFF,-,TRBJ2-1,TRBV11-1,-
TGTGCCAGTAGTCCCGGAGCTGTTCAAGAGACCCAGTACTTC,CASSPGAVQETQYF,-,TRBJ2-5,TRBV28,-
TGCGCCAGCAGTTTGAGGGGCGGACAGTCTGGGGAGCAGTACTTC,CASSLRGGQSGEQYF,-,TRBJ2-7,TRBV10-2,-
TGCAGCGTTGTGATTAGCGGGAGGGCGGTCGAGCACTACTTC,CSVVISGRAVEHYF,-,TRBJ2-7,TRBV29-1,TRBD2
TGTGCCAGCAGTGCCGGGACACGAGCCTACGAGCAGTACTTC,CASSAGTRAYEQYF,many,TRBJ2-7,TRBV6-6,-
TGTGCCAGAGCCGGGCGGGAGCACACCGGGGAGCTGTTTTTT,CARAGREHTGELFF,few,TRBJ2-2,TRBV30,TRBD2
TGTGCCAGCAGCCAGGGACAGGGCGGCGAGCAGTACTTC,CASSQGQGGEQYF,few,TRBJ2-7,TRBV14,TRBD1
TGTGCTAGAAGTTACTCGATCACAGGGGCACGGACCGGGGAGCTGTTTTTT,CARSYSITGARTGELFF,-,TRBJ2-2,TRBV6-2/TRBV6-3,TRBD1
TGCGCCAGCAGCCAAGGCAGGGGGCGTTTCTACAATGAGGAGTTCTTC,CASSQGRGRFYNEEFF,-,TRBJ2-1,TRBV4-1,TRBD1
TGTGCCAGCAGTTCTAAACTAGCGGCCTCCTACGAGCAGTACTTC,CASSSKLAASYEQYF,many,TRBJ2-7,TRBV11-1,TRBD2
TGCGCCAGCAGAGGACCGGACGGCCGACAGCATTTT,CASRGPDGRQHF,many,TRBJ1-5,TRBV10-1,-
TGCGCCAGCAGCCAAGGGGGTTGGGACACCTCCTACGAGCAGTACTTC,CASSQGGWDTSYEQYF,few,TRBJ2-7,TRBV4-1,-
TGCAGCGTTGGGTCGGACGGGCGTGGCTACACCTTC,CSVGSDGRGYTF,many,TRBJ1-2,TRBV29-1,-
TGTGCCAGCAGCTTACTAGGAAACACCATGTATTTT,CASSLLGNTMYF,-,TRBJ1-3,TRBV7-9,-
TGTGCCAGCAGCTCGAACGCCGGGACAGCAAATTCACCCCTCCACTTT,CASSSNAGTANSPLHF,many,TRBJ1-6,TRBV11-2,TRBD1
TGTGCCAGCAGTTTATTGGCAGGGCGATATGAAAAACTGTTTTTT,CASSLLAGRYEKLFF,once,TRBJ1-4,TRBV28,-
TGTGCCAGCGGCTTACCTCAGGGACAGGGCCTCACTGGAGCTTTCTTT,CASGLPQGQGLTGAFF,-,TRBJ1-1,TRBV11-2,TRBD1
TGCGCTAGCAGCCAAGATCCGCCACCGGGACAGGGCCTCTACCAGCAGTACTTC,CASSQDPPPGQGLYQQYF,-,TRBJ2-7,TRBV4-3,TRBD1
TGCAGCCTCAGTGGAGTAGTGGCAGATACGCAGTATTTT,CSLSGVVADTQYF,once,TRBJ2-3,TRBV29-1,-
TGTGCCAGCAGCGTGATAGCTATTCTGGACAATGAGCAGTTCTTC,CASSVIAILDNEQFF,-,TRBJ2-1,TRBV5-4,-
TGTGCCAGCAGCCTCATCCAAGGGCAAGTGAGGGACTATGGCTACACCTTC,CASSLIQGQVRDYGYTF,-,TRBJ1-2,TRBV11-2,-
TGCAGCGTTAGGAGTAGCGGGCAGAACACAGGGGAGCTGTTTTTT,CSVRSSGQNTGELFF,-,TRBJ2-2,TRBV29-1,TRBD2
TGCGCCAGCAGCCAAGAGAGGTCAAGCATTGAGAACTTC,CASSQERSSIENF,-,TRBJ2-5,TRBV4-1,-
TGTGCCAGCAGTGGAGGACTCCGGACTAATGAAAAACTCTTTTTT,CASSGGLRTNEKLFF,-,TRBJ1-4,TRBV6-2/TRBV6-3,-
TGTGCCAGCAGTTACCGGACTGTCTCCTACGAGCAGTACTTC,CASSYRTVSYEQYF,-,TRBJ2-7,TRBV12-3/TRBV12-4,-
TGTGCCAGCAGTTTACGTTCGGACAGCTATAGCAATCAGCCCCAGCATTTT,CASSLRSDSYSNQPQHF,many,TRBJ1-5,TRBV12-3/TRBV12-4,-
TGCGCCAGCAGCAGTGACAGGGGCAATGAGCAGTTCTTC,CASSSDRGNEQFF,-,TRBJ2-1,TRBV5-1,TRBD1
TGTGCCAGCAGCCCTGCGGCGGCCGAGCAGTACTTC,CASSPAAAEQYF,-,TRBJ2-7,TRBV28,-
TGTGTCAACAGCCAGGACGGACCCCAAGGGACCCAGTACTTC,CVNSQDGPQGTQYF,-,TRBJ2-5,TRBV11-2,-
TGCAGCGTTGAAGTATGGGGAGCGACGATGCCTGAAGCTTTCTTT,CSVEVWGATMPEAFF,-,TRBJ1-1,TRBV29-1,-
TGTGCCAGCGCCGCCCCCAAAAGCACAGATACGCAGTATTTT,CASAAPKSTDTQYF,-,TRBJ2-3,TRBV6-4,-
TGCAGCGCCTCCGGGGGCACAGATACGCAGTATTTT,CSASGGTDTQYF,many,TRBJ2-3,TRBV29-1,-
TGTGCCAGCAGTTTAGAGTTGGGAGCGGAGGTCTACAATGAGCAGTTCTTC,CASSLELGAEVYNEQFF,-,TRBJ2-1,TRBV11-1,-
TGTGCCAATAGCCTAAGTCGGCCCCTGGCAGTGGGCTACGAGCAGTACTTC,CANSLSRPLAVGYEQYF,-,TRBJ2-7,TRBV11-2,-
TGCACCAGCAGTGAGTGCGTCGGGGAGCTGTTTTTT,CTSSECVGELFF,-,TRBJ2-2,TRBV10-2,-
TGTGCTAGCTCGAGGGGGGGGAACTCCTACAATGAGGAGTTCTTC,CASSRGGNSYNEEFF,-,TRBJ2-1,TRBV11-2,-
TGTACCAGCAGCTTAGGCCCGACAGCCAATCGGCCCCAGCATTTT,CTSSLGPTANRPQHF,-,TRBJ1-5,TRBV11-2,-